The 28 T cell receptor beta chains listed next were all sequenced from one sample in a study of T cells in women clearing cervical HPV infection. Data came from immunoSEQ multiplex PCR; TCRdb stores just in-frame clones and leaves some out. The listing contains about 23,000 clones. Material for sequencing was blood buffy coat. These receptors were obtained from a woman aged 18 to 75 with a cervical HPV16 infection that either progressed to CIN3+ or cleared (not recorded which).

This clone is medium-sized by frequency. The CDR3 is cut off 3 residues early in the read; its end comes from the germline J gene. The chain recombines TRBV5-6 with TRBJ2-7; D is unresolved. Looked up from germline, CDR1 is SGHDT and CDR2 is YYEEEE. V lost 2 bases to trimming and J lost 2 bases, with 11 bases between them. The CDR3 is 14 amino acids. The CDR3 protein is CASSFGLGAYEQYF. The part of the CDR3 DNA that was read is TGTGCCAGCAGCTTCGGGTTGGGTGCCTACGAG.

As for this clone: The read terminates 3 residues ahead of where the CDR3 ends, so the germline J gene completes it. V gene TRBV19 combines with J gene TRBJ1-1; D is possibly TRBD1 (6 bases). This CDR3 has 17 amino acids. Trimming shortened V by 5 bases and J by 5 bases, and 24 bases separated the two germline ends. Germline V gives CDR1 LNHDA, CDR2 SQIVND (reference sequence). CDR3 residues: CASSRGPGDPPWTEAFF. CDR3 DNA, as far as it was read: TGTGCCAGTAGTCGGGGCCCAGGGGACCCCCCGTGGACTGAA. The full variable domain, completed using reference TRBV19 and TRBJ1-1, is DGGITQSPKYLFRKEGQNVTLSCEQNLNHDAMYWYRQDPGQGLRLIYYSQIVNDFQKGDIAEGYSVSREKKESFPLTVTSAQKNPTAFYLCASSRGPGDPPWTEAFFGQGTRLTVV.

About this clone itself: From the germline J gene comes the end of the CDR3, since the read stops 3 residues before it. This rearrangement joins TRBV20-1 to TRBJ2-7, with 7 positions matching TRBD2. V dropped 4 bases and J dropped 3; count of bases not matched to a gene: 15. Germline CDR1 is DFQATT and CDR2 is SNEGSKA (reference sequence). This CDR3 has 16 amino acids. CDR3 region: CSATGGLAANFYEQYF. CDR3 bases read: TGCAGTGCTACAGGCGGGCTAGCGGCCAACTTCTACGAG.

In the case of this clone: The read is 3 residues too short to cover the CDR3 end, so that end is filled in from the germline J gene. This chain links TRBV18 with TRBJ1-4, with D unclear. Trimming cost V 4 bases and J 4 bases, with 10 bases left between them. This CDR3 contains 14 residues. The germline V gene encodes CDR1 KGHSH and CDR2 LQKENI. The sequenced CDR3 bases are TGTGCCAGCTCACGCGGCGCCAGTAATGAAAAA. Translating gives CASSRGASNEK. The CDR3, in full, reads CASSRGASNEKLFF.

Regarding this clone: The read ends 3 residues before the CDR3 terminus; that terminus is restored from the germline J gene. The rearrangement uses TRBV2 and TRBJ1-1, with unresolved D. The V end was cut by 4 bases, the J end by 4 bases, with 13 bases between. Germline V CDR1 and CDR2: SNHLY, FYNNEI. The CDR3 extends over 14 amino acids. This CDR3 is CASSGTRAGTEAFF. CDR3 DNA (partial): TGTGCCAGCAGTGGAACAAGGGCGGGCACTGAA.

To note about this clone: The sequenced fragment ends 3 residues before the CDR3 boundary, so the rest is inferred from the germline J gene. J is TRBJ2-2 and V is TRBV3-1 (or the pseudogene TRBV3-2), with 12 positions matching TRBD2. The CDR3 loop spans 19 amino acids. J lost 3 bases, V lost 4 bases, and 12 bases had no gene match. Germline CDR1 reads LGHDT; CDR2 reads YNNKEL (reference sequence). CDR3: CASSLKISSGRAYTGELFF. The sequenced CDR3 bases are TGTGCCAGCAGCCTAAAGATATCTAGCGGGAGGGCCTACACCGGGGAG.

This clone registers medium-sized by frequency. The sequenced fragment ends 3 residues before the CDR3 boundary, so the rest is inferred from the germline J gene. The chain couples TRBV5-5 to TRBJ2-5; 8 bases map to TRBD2. The CDR3 loop spans 14 amino acids. The V segment lost 4 bases and the J segment 5 bases; nucleotides outside the gene matches: 7. From germline, CDR1 is SGHKS and CDR2 YYEKEE (reference sequence). The CDR3 here is CASSAPGLGETQYF. Incomplete CDR3 DNA: TGTGCCAGCAGCGCGCCGGGACTAGGGGAGACC. Looking up the rest from reference TRBV5-5 and TRBJ2-5 gives the full variable domain: DAGVTQSPTHLIKTRGQQVTLRCSPISGHKSVSWYQQVLGQGPQFIFQYYEKEERGRGNFPDRFSARQFPNYSSELNVNALLLGDSALYLCASSAPGLGETQYFGPGTRLLVL.

A word on this clone: The observed sequence ends 3 residues before the CDR3 terminus, with the missing tail filled in from the germline J gene. The J gene is TRBJ1-3, the V gene TRBV19; 7 nucleotides line up with TRBD1. CDR1 is LNHDA, CDR2 SQIVND, per germline (reference sequence). There are 13 residues in the CDR3. V lost 2 bases to trimming and J lost 8 bases; unmatched junction nucleotides: 3. The CDR3 loop is CASSITGEDTIYF. The covered CDR3 bases are TGTGCCAGTAGTATAACAGGGGAGGACACC.

A remark on this clone: An end of the junction differs from the germline gene, which may be a read error. The CDR3 goes on 3 residues after the read ends, and that part is filled in from the germline J gene. The chain is built from TRBV4-2 and TRBJ2-2; 9 bases are a match to TRBD1. This CDR3 region has 15 residues. Germline-derived CDR1 and CDR2 are LGHNA and YNFKEQ. The sequenced part of the CDR3 DNA is TGCGCCAGCAGCCCGGACAGGGGAGGGACCGGGGAG. It translates to CASSPDRGGTGE. The CDR3 in full is CASSPDRGGTGELFF.

For this clone: The CDR3 extends 3 residues past the end of the read, so its final part is completed from the germline J gene. The V gene is TRBV20-1, the J gene TRBJ1-4, with D possibly TRBD1 on 6 matching bases. V shed 6 bases and J shed 8 bases, with 19 bases lying between them. CDR3 length: 14 residues. Germline V lookup: CDR1 DFQATT, CDR2 SNEGSKA (reference sequence). The CDR3 loop is CSATQGKGEEKLFF. CDR3 DNA, as far as it was read: TGCAGTGCGACCCAGGGGAAGGGGGAAGAAAAA.

As regards this clone: The sequenced fragment ends 3 residues before the CDR3 boundary, so the rest is inferred from the germline J gene. The chain recombines TRBV2 with TRBJ1-5, with TRBD1 identical over 7 bases. J gave up 1 base and V 4 bases, and 7 bases lay outside the gene matches. Per germline, CDR1 SNHLY and CDR2 FYNNEI. The CDR3 is 16 amino acids. The chain's CDR3 is CASSGQGGRSNQPQHF. Incomplete CDR3 DNA: TGTGCCAGCAGTGGACAGGGTGGGAGAAGCAATCAGCCC.

With regard to this clone: The read ends 3 residues shy of where the CDR3 ends; the end is completed using the germline J gene. This chain links TRBV5-4 with TRBJ1-1, with 8 nucleotides matching TRBD1. V gave up 0 bases and J gave up 4 bases; unmatched junction bases: 8. Germline-derived CDR1 and CDR2 are SGHNT and YYREEE (reference sequence). The CDR3 has 16 amino acids. The CDR3 loop reads CASSLDGSGGGTEAFF. The DNA read from the CDR3 is TGTGCCAGCAGCTTGGACGGATCAGGGGGCGGCACTGAA.

As for this clone: The sequence runs out 3 residues before the end of the CDR3; the remainder is reconstructed from the germline J gene. The chain combines TRBV6-1 with TRBJ1-5; 8 bases match TRBD1. This CDR3 contains 15 residues. The germline gives CDR1 MNHNS, CDR2 SASEGT. The V and J ends lost 4 bases and 2 bases, in that order; junction bases with no gene match: 4. CDR3 region: CASSVHRGGNQPQHF. The covered CDR3 bases are TGTGCCAGCAGTGTGCACAGGGGGGGCAATCAGCCC.

On this clone: Read sequence stops 3 residues before the CDR3 end, and the germline J gene provides the missing end. The V call is TRBV2, the J call TRBJ1-2; the D gene is possibly TRBD1 (5 bases). V lost 10 bases and J 0 bases, leaving 18 bases between the germline ends. Germline-derived CDR1 and CDR2 are SNHLY and FYNNEI. This CDR3 has 15 residues. CDR3 sequence: CATKSSQATNYGYTF. The CDR3 DNA, read in part, is TGTGCCACGAAGAGTTCACAGGCGACTAACTATGGC.

With respect to this clone: With the read ending 3 residues before the CDR3 end, the germline J gene is used to fill in that end. The chain has TRBV20-1 and TRBJ2-1, with 7 nucleotides matching TRBD2. The CDR3 is 17 residues long. The V gene end was trimmed by 3 bases and the J gene end by 3 bases; junction bases not matched to a gene: 14. The germline gives CDR1 DFQATT, CDR2 SNEGSKA (reference sequence). CDR3 DNA, as far as it was read: TGCAGTGCTAGGGGTGCTCGGGGGGTACGTGGCTACAATGAG. It specifies CSARGARGVRGYNE. The whole CDR3 is CSARGARGVRGYNEQFF.

Of note for this clone: The read ends 3 residues early relative to the CDR3; the germline J gene fills the gap. The chain employs TRBV29-1 and TRBJ1-2; the match to TRBD1 covers 10 bases. In germline, CDR1 is SQVTM, CDR2 ANQGSEA. The CDR3 contains 12 residues. After removal of 4 bases from V and 6 bases from J, the junction contained 2 bases not matched to a gene. The CDR3 loop reads CSVVGTGDGYTF. The sequenced part of the CDR3 DNA is TGCAGCGTTGTAGGGACAGGGGATGGC. The entire variable domain, with the rest obtained from reference TRBV29-1 and TRBJ1-2, is as follows: SAVISQKPSRDICQRGTSLTIQCQVDSQVTMMFWYRQQPGQSLTLIATANQGSEATYESGFVIDKFPISRPNLTFSTLTVSNMSPEDSSIYLCSVVGTGDGYTFGSGTRLTVV.

Concerning this clone itself: The read halts 3 residues ahead of the CDR3 end, with the missing end drawn from the germline J gene. The chain recombines TRBV6-1 with TRBJ1-1, with 9 nucleotides matching TRBD1. The CDR3 consists of 16 residues. The ends lost 4 bases at V and 5 bases at J; junction bases unmatched: 11. Germline loops: CDR1 MNHNS, CDR2 SASEGT. CDR3 bases read: TGTGCCAGCAGTGGTCCGGGACAGGGTCCCTGGACTGAA. It encodes CASSGPGQGPWTE. The full CDR3 reads CASSGPGQGPWTEAFF.

In regard to this clone: The read falls 3 residues short of the CDR3 end, and the missing part is taken from the germline J gene. The chain combines TRBV5-1 with TRBJ1-4, with 11 bases identical to TRBD1. V lost 0 bases and J lost 7; bases outside the gene matches: 5. The CDR3 contains 16 residues. Germline-derived CDR1 and CDR2 are SGHRS and YFSETQ. The CDR3: CASSLAGTGGGEKLFF. The sequenced CDR3 bases are TGCGCCAGCAGCTTGGCGGGGACAGGGGGAGGTGAAAAA.

Comment on this clone: The read gets to within 3 residues of the CDR3 end, and the germline J gene fills in the rest. V usage is TRBV18 and J usage is TRBJ1-2, with a tentative D call TRBD1 (5 bases). Germline lookup yields CDR1 KGHSH and CDR2 LQKENI. This CDR3 region has 15 residues. The CDR3 protein is CASSPIGGVYNDYTF. The covered CDR3 bases are TGTGCCAGCTCACCGATCGGGGGGGTCTACAATGAC.

About this clone itself: The read finishes 3 residues shy of the CDR3 end, and the germline J gene is used to complete it. The rearrangement links TRBV2 to TRBJ1-5; possibly TRBD1 for D (6 bases). CDR1 is SNHLY, CDR2 FYNNEI, per germline. This CDR3 region has 15 residues. V dropped 2 bases and J dropped 3 bases, with 11 bases sitting between them. The sequenced part of the CDR3 DNA is TGTGCCAGCAGTGAATCGGCAGGGGTCAATCAGCCC. Protein sequence: CASSESAGVNQP. The entire CDR3 sequence reads CASSESAGVNQPQHF.

Regarding this clone: The read ends 3 residues early relative to the CDR3; the germline J gene fills the gap. The chain uses TRBV19 and TRBJ1-1; D is unresolved. This CDR3 contains 13 residues. Germline CDR1 and CDR2: LNHDA and SQIVND (reference sequence). V was clipped by 6 bases and J by 3 bases, with 11 bases between them. CDR3 DNA (partial): TGTGCCAGTAGCCTGAGTCCGGACACTGAA. This sequence encodes CASSLSPDTE. From start to end, the CDR3 is CASSLSPDTEAFF.

Points on this clone: The CDR3 end is not reached by the read, which stops 3 residues before it; the germline J gene fills it in. The chain recombines TRBV7-2 with TRBJ2-1; TRBD1 might be the D (6 bases). The V gene lost 4 bases and the J gene lost 7 bases, with 17 bases spanning the gap. Germline loops: CDR1 SGHTA, CDR2 FQGNSA. CDR3 length: 15 amino acids. CDR3 amino acids: CASSSNRVSPNEQFF. The sequenced part of the CDR3 DNA is TGTGCCAGCAGCTCAAACAGGGTTTCTCCGAATGAG.

A remark on this clone: The read is 3 residues too short to cover the CDR3 end, so that end is filled in from the germline J gene. This chain uses TRBV4-1 with TRBJ2-7, with 11 bases aligning to TRBD2. The germline V gene encodes CDR1 MGHRA and CDR2 YSYEKL. With V trimmed by 5 bases and J by 3 bases, 3 bases remained unmatched. This CDR3 region has 14 residues. The CDR3 bases that were read are TGCGCCAGCAGCATTAGCGGGAGGGACTACGAG. Protein sequence: CASSISGRDYE. The full CDR3 protein reads CASSISGRDYEQYF.

Concerning this clone itself: The CDR3 end falls 3 residues outside the read, so it is completed with the germline J gene. The V call is TRBV19, the J call TRBJ1-4, with 9 bases matching TRBD1. V trimming: 6 bases; J trimming: 6 bases; junction bases outside the gene matches: 8. Germline V lookup: CDR1 LNHDA, CDR2 SQIVND (reference sequence). CDR3 size: 15 residues. CDR3 DNA, as far as it was read: TGTGCCAGTAGCCTATCCGGGACAGGGTATGAAAAA. Protein sequence: CASSLSGTGYEK. The whole CDR3 protein is CASSLSGTGYEKLFF.

As regards this clone: Sequencing ends 3 residues short of the CDR3 end; the germline J gene provides the rest. This chain connects TRBV7-6 to TRBJ1-2; no clear D gene. The germline V gene encodes CDR1 SGHVS and CDR2 FNYEAQ. The CDR3 consists of 15 residues. This CDR3 is CASSSQVQTTDTYTF. CDR3 DNA, as far as it was read: TGTGCCAGCAGCTCCCAGGTCCAGACCACAGATACC.

A note on this clone: The sequence runs out 3 residues before the end of the CDR3; the remainder is reconstructed from the germline J gene. This chain uses TRBV29-1 with TRBJ2-7; TRBD1 might be the D (5 bases). The ends were cut back, 5 bases at V and 0 bases at J, with 5 bases in the middle. Germline CDR1 is SQVTM and CDR2 is ANQGSEA. This CDR3 region has 11 residues. The covered CDR3 bases are TGCAGCGTTAGGGGCTCCTACGAG. This codes for CSVRGSYE. The entire CDR3 is CSVRGSYEQYF.

Concerning this clone: Read data end 3 residues before the CDR3 end; the end is taken from the germline J gene. The V call is TRBV5-1, the J call TRBJ1-4, with D possibly matching TRBD1 (5 bases). Trimming took off 3 bases at V and 7 bases at J, with 13 bases between the two ends. The CDR3 length is 14 residues. The germline CDR1 and CDR2 sequences are SGHRS and YFSETQ. The CDR3 bases that were read are TGCGCCAGCAGCTGGGGGGGTTTTAGTGAAAAA. As protein: CASSWGGFSEK. The whole CDR3 sequence reads CASSWGGFSEKLFF.

Details on this clone: The read comes to an end 3 residues before the CDR3 does, leaving the germline J gene to fill in the end. V gene TRBV7-2 combines with J gene TRBJ2-7, with D hard to call. The CDR3 extends over 13 amino acids. Between the trimmed V and J ends, which lost 1 base and 6 bases, there was a span of 10 bases. Germline CDR1 and CDR2: SGHTA and FQGNSA. This CDR3 is CASSLGPSGEQYF. The part of the CDR3 DNA that was read is TGTGCCAGCAGCTTAGGGCCCTCTGGCGAG. The whole variable domain, remainder taken from reference TRBV7-2 and TRBJ2-7, is GAGVSQSPSNKVTEKGKDVELRCDPISGHTALYWYRQSLGQGLEFLIYFQGNSAPDKSGLPSDRFSAERTGGSVSTLTIQRTQQEDSAVYLCASSLGPSGEQYFGPGTRLTVT.